This TCR beta chain stems from a study of cytomegalovirus exposure and HLA in healthy donors. About the study: For the approximately 420 genotyped donors, roughly 80% fell within the Caucasian-associated ancestry cluster.

The primer mix had 60 Vbeta and 13 Jbeta primers. Sequencing used immunoSEQ multiplex PCR; TCRdb keeps in-frame clones, though not all of them. The sample records around 170,000 clones, just under 80% being singletons. Concerning this clone: Its antigen is currently unknown.

The CDR3 is 17 residues long. Trimming pared 1 base from V and 5 bases from J, leaving 21 bases between. Germline-derived CDR1 and CDR2 are SGHDT and YYEEEE. Study-wide results and limits: Altogether, around 160 TCR beta chains were recorded as cytomegalovirus-associated. Accounts indicate the classifier identified cytomegalovirus status with strong specificity and sensitivity. For TCR beta chains, V- and J-gene trimming was later linked to a missense DCLRE1C variant.

The gene calls are TRBV5-6 and TRBJ2-5; the D gene is possibly TRBD1 (6 bases). This TCR was sampled from a woman aged 25 to 39 in good health and CMV-seronegative. Sequenced material: PBMCs. The CDR3 is CASSLLSGQGLGETQYF. CDR3 in DNA: TGTGCCAGCAGCTTGCTCTCGGGCCAGGGGCTCGGGGAGACCCAGTACTTC.